Listed here are 32 T cell receptor beta chains from one sample, sequenced in a study of tumor-infiltrating lymphocytes in primary liver carcinoma. Total RNA and DNA came together from about 19-30 mg of bulk tissue without cell sorting. Researchers generated TCR beta cDNA from roughly 510 ng of total RNA, relying on a constant-region primer. TCR beta libraries came from three nested multiplex PCR rounds using slightly modified ARM-PCR. Running ten to eleven cycles apiece, the first two PCR rounds relied on TRBV1-TRBV30 forward primers together with a C-beta reverse primer. MiXCR was run by TCRdb on the multiplex PCR reads, yielding one entry per CDR3 protein. In the table there are about 26,000 distinct CDR3 sequences, around 79% of which are singletons. The sequencing sample was made of liver tumor tissue from sampling region 3. Subset described: tumor region T3, left-lateral pole. The receptors stem from a man in his forties or fifties with primary liver carcinoma and hepatitis B virus infection.

Remarks on this clonotype: At one boundary the junction diverges from the germline segment, which might be a read error. The V and J genes are TRBV4-2 and TRBJ1-1; maybe TRBD1 (6 bases). Germline CDR1 LGHNA, CDR2 YNFKEQ. The CDR3 loop spans 17 amino acids. This chain's CDR3 is CASNQEYEQGFRTEAFF. The CDR3 DNA follows: TGTGCCAGCAACCAAGAGTACGAACAGGGTTTTCGGACTGAAGCTTTCTTT.

To note about this clonotype: One junction end disagrees with the germline gene, perhaps due to a read error. J is TRBJ2-2 and V is TRBV12-3 or TRBV12-4, with D perhaps matching TRBD2 (5 bases). CDR3 size: 11 residues. The CDR3 protein is CTTLGAGELFF. The DNA for the CDR3 is TGTACCACCCTGGGAGCCGGGGAGTTGTTTTTT.

CDR3 region: CASSLLAGVSEQYF. The CDR3 DNA is TGTGCCAGCAGTTTACTTGCGGGAGTAAGTGAGCAGTACTTC. The genes are TRBV28 and TRBJ2-7, with 7 bases matching TRBD2. Germline assignment: CDR1 MDHEN and CDR2 SYDVKM. CDR3 length: 14 amino acids. The V and J ends lost 2 bases and 7 bases, in that order; junction bases with no gene match: 8.

As to this clonotype: At one end the junction does not follow the germline gene, possibly because of a read error. The chain carries TRBV19 and TRBJ1-5; TRBD1 aligns across 8 bases. The CDR3 length is 17 residues. Germline CDR1 is LNHDA and CDR2 is SQIVND (reference sequence). The CDR3, as DNA: TGTGTCAGTACCTCCAGGGGGCCCTCTACCTACAATCAGCCCCAGCATTTT. Protein product: CVSTSRGPSTYNQPQHF. The whole variable domain, filled in from reference TRBV19 and TRBJ1-5, reads DGGITQSPKYLFRKEGQNVTLSCEQNLNHDAMYWYRQDPGQGLRLIYYSQIVNDFQKGDIAEGYSVSREKKESFPLTVTSAQKNPTAFYLCVSTSRGPSTYNQPQHFGDGTRLSIL.

As to this clonotype: Without the conserved terminal phenylalanine or tryptophan, this CDR3 likely stems from a read error. The limits of the CDR3 on the DNA are not certain, so only TCRdb's listed CDR3 is given. The rearrangement joins TRBV12-3 or TRBV12-4 to TRBJ2-7; the tabulated D call, TRBD1, remains unverified against the DNA. The CDR3 is made up of 15 amino acids, end residues included. CDR3 protein: CASSIGTGGPYEQYI.

As concerns this clonotype: The junction departs from the called germline gene at one end, perhaps through a read error. V is TRBV11-2 and J is TRBJ2-1; no reliable D call. Germline-derived CDR1 and CDR2 are SGHAT and FQNNGV. The CDR3 extends over 16 amino acids. CDR3 loop: CVSSLELLVGLNEQFF. In DNA, the CDR3 is TGTGTCAGCAGCTTAGAGCTCCTAGTGGGATTGAATGAGCAGTTCTTC.

The chain combines TRBV11-2 with TRBJ2-1; D not certain. The CDR3 is 14 amino acids. Trimming cost V 6 bases and J 11 bases, with 20 bases left between them. Germline loops: CDR1 SGHAT, CDR2 FQNNGV. The CDR3 region has the DNA TGTGCCAGCAGATTATACCGGCTAGTTGGTAAGCAGTTCTTC. Protein sequence: CASRLYRLVGKQFF.

This clonotype is a singleton in its sample. A much larger clonotype is one base distant, so this may be a read error. This chain uses TRBV6-6 with TRBJ2-2; 10 bases align to TRBD1. The CDR3 spans 15 residues. The germline V gene encodes CDR1 MNHNY and CDR2 SVGAGI (reference sequence). V shed 4 bases, J shed 4 bases, and the junction held 3 bases outside the gene matches. The CDR3 sequence: CASSSGQGTTGELFF. As DNA, the CDR3 is TGTGCCAGCAGTTCGGGACAGGGGACCACCGGGGAGCTGTTTTTT.

A note on this clonotype: A junction boundary mismatches the germline segment, possibly from a read error. The gene calls are TRBV5-5 and TRBJ1-1; no reliable D call. The CDR3 spans 15 residues. Looked up from germline, CDR1 is SGHKS and CDR2 is YYEKEE (reference sequence). CDR3 bases: TGTGCCAGCAAACCTCCCGGTTACCTGAACAGTGAAGCTTTCTTT. Translated, it gives CASKPPGYLNSEAFF.

This clonotype was counted between two and nine times. The chain employs TRBV6-5 and TRBJ2-2, with D perhaps matching TRBD2 (6 bases). The V gene lost 0 bases and the J gene lost 4 bases, with 18 bases spanning the gap. The CDR3 length is 18 residues. Germline CDR1 is MNHEY and CDR2 is SVGAGI. CDR3 in amino acids: CASSYSPGVGSGTGELFF. The CDR3 DNA reads as TGTGCCAGCAGTTACTCCCCGGGGGTCGGGAGCGGCACCGGGGAGCTGTTTTTT.

As for this clonotype: The junction departs from the called germline gene at one end, perhaps through a read error. This chain links TRBV12-3 or TRBV12-4 with TRBJ2-7; 10 bases match TRBD1. This CDR3 contains 15 residues. CDR3 residues: CASSLRQGANYELYF. The CDR3 DNA reads as TGTGCCAGCAGTTTAAGACAGGGGGCCAATTACGAGCTGTACTTC.

The chain links TRBV11-2 to TRBJ2-5, with 15 bases matching TRBD2. J lost 4 bases, V lost 8 bases, and 14 bases had no gene match. The germline V gene has CDR1 SGHAT and CDR2 FQNNGV. This CDR3 has 18 residues. CDR3 nucleotides: TGTGCCAGCCGTAACGCCGGGACTAGCGGGGGGTCCCTAGAGACCCAGTACTTC. This gives the protein CASRNAGTSGGSLETQYF.

The table lists this clonotype with a count of one. V and J are TRBV29-1 and TRBJ1-1; no definite D call. V was pared by 4 bases and J by 3 bases, with 15 bases between. This CDR3 spans 14 amino acids. Germline values: CDR1 SQVTM, CDR2 ANQGSEA. The CDR3, as DNA: TGCAGCGTTGCAGGAAGAGTTTCGTACACTGAAGCTTTCTTT. It codes for CSVAGRVSYTEAFF.

A few counts support this clonotype. V and J are TRBV29-1 and TRBJ1-4, with TRBD1 identical over 7 bases. Trimming cost V 3 bases and J 4 bases; bases outside gene matches: 5. The CDR3 is 14 amino acids. CDR1 is SQVTM and CDR2 is ANQGSEA in the germline V gene. Here the CDR3 DNA reads TGCAGCGTTGACGGTGGGACAGATAATGAAAAACTGTTTTTT. Protein sequence: CSVDGGTDNEKLFF.

As for this clonotype: One junction end does not reproduce the germline sequence, and a read error may be involved. The V and J genes are TRBV6-5 and TRBJ2-7; D perhaps matches TRBD1 (5 bases). CDR3 length equals 15 residues. Germline assignment: CDR1 MNHEY and CDR2 SVGAGI. The CDR3 DNA follows: TGTGCCAGCAGTAGTCGCCCAGCAGGGCTCAACGAGCGGTACTTC. It yields the protein CASSSRPAGLNERYF.

On this clonotype itself: Without the conserved terminal phenylalanine or tryptophan, this CDR3 likely stems from a read error. The chain couples TRBV12-3 or TRBV12-4 to TRBJ1-6; 7 bases fit TRBD1. The trim removed 11 bases at V and 10 bases at J, leaving 11 bases unmatched. The CDR3 is made up of 13 amino acids. CDR3: CACSDRDDSPLHV. The CDR3 DNA follows: TGTGCCTGCTCCGACAGGGACGACTCACCCCTCCACGTT.

The chain has TRBV28 and TRBJ2-7, with 8 bases aligning to TRBD2. CDR3 length: 15 residues. CDR1 MDHEN and CDR2 SYDVKM come from the germline V gene. V lost 3 bases to trimming and J lost 3 bases; unmatched junction nucleotides: 7. The CDR3 bases are TGTGCCAGCAGTTTTAGGAGTAGCGGGATCTACGAGCAGTACTTC. Translating gives CASSFRSSGIYEQYF.

Ten or more counts support this clonotype. This chain links TRBV28 with TRBJ2-5, with unresolved D. The V gene lost 5 bases and the J gene lost 1 base, with 11 bases spanning the gap. The germline gives CDR1 MDHEN, CDR2 SYDVKM. The CDR3 runs 14 residues. CDR3 residues: CASSPGGVQETQYF. The CDR3 DNA reads TGTGCCAGCAGTCCCGGCGGAGTCCAAGAGACCCAGTACTTC.

Concerning this clonotype: The junction departs from germline at one end; a sequencing error may be responsible. V is TRBV11-2 and J is TRBJ2-7; D gene ambiguous. The CDR3 sequence is 14 residues long. Per the germline V gene, CDR1 is SGHAT and CDR2 is FQNNGV. CDR3 bases: TGTGCCAGCAGCTTAAGTGGCACTGCCTACGATCAGTACTTC. Its protein product is CASSLSGTAYDQYF.

In the case of this clonotype: Germline is not matched at one junction end, which may reflect a read error. The V and J genes are TRBV10-1 and TRBJ2-7; D possibly corresponds to TRBD2 (5 bases). CDR1 WNHNN and CDR2 SYGVQD come from the germline V gene (reference sequence). The CDR3 is made up of 13 amino acids. CDR3 DNA sequence: TGCGCCATCAGTGCGGGTCAAATGGTGGGGCAGTACTTC. Translation gives CAISAGQMVGQYF.

On this clonotype: Given a much more abundant clone one base away, this may be a read error. The chain employs TRBV20-1 and TRBJ2-1; TRBD2 aligns across 10 bases. The germline CDR1 and CDR2 sequences are DFQATT and SNEGSKA (reference sequence). This CDR3 is 17 amino acids long. In DNA form, the CDR3 reads TGCAGTGCACCAACTAGCGGGGAAAGGGGCTCCTTCAATGAGCAGTTCTTC. It codes for CSAPTSGERGSFNEQFF.

This clonotype was seen once. The conserved phenylalanine or tryptophan is not found at the CDR3 terminus, so this likely reflects a read error. CDR3 sequence: CVGSQTPGGGKETQYL. CDR3 coding DNA: TGTGTCGGCAGCCAAACTCCCGGCGGGGGGAAAGAGACCCAGTACTTA. This chain connects TRBV11-2 to TRBJ2-5; TRBD2 agrees at 8 bases. The germline CDR1 and CDR2 sequences are SGHAT and FQNNGV. The CDR3 is made up of 16 amino acids.

Concerning this clonotype itself: The junction departs from the called germline gene at one end, perhaps through a read error. The V call is TRBV11-2, the J call TRBJ2-5, with TRBD2 matching 8 bases. CDR3 length: 16 residues. CDR1 is SGHAT, CDR2 FQNNGV, per germline. DNA of the CDR3: TGTGCCAGCCGCCAAACTCCTGGCGGGGGGAGAAAGACCAAGTACTTC. Translating it yields CASRQTPGGGRKTKYF. Supplemented by reference TRBV11-2 and TRBJ2-5, the full variable domain reads EAGVAQSPRYKIIEKRQSVAFWCNPISGHATLYWYQQILGQGPKLLIQFQNNGVVDDSQLPKDRFSAERLKGVDSTLKIQPAKLEDSAVYLCASRQTPGGGRKTKYFGPGTRLLVL.

This clonotype was picked up a small number of times. The CDR3 DNA follows: TGTATCATCAGTGAGTATGAGGGTGATCAGCCCCAGCATTTT. As protein: CIISEYEGDQPQHF. This chain uses TRBV10-3 with TRBJ1-5; no clear D. The germline V gene has CDR1 ENHRY and CDR2 SYGVKD. The CDR3 sequence is 14 residues long.

As to this clonotype: An end of the junction does not agree with germline; a read error may underlie this. The gene calls are TRBV6-2 or TRBV6-3 and TRBJ1-3; a possible D gene is TRBD1 (5 bases). CDR1 and CDR2 (germline): MNHEY, SVGEGT. This CDR3 spans 15 amino acids. In DNA, the CDR3 is TGTGCCGGCAGTTACTCGGGACCGTGGTCGGATACCATATACTTT. Translation gives CAGSYSGPWSDTIYF.

With respect to this clonotype: One end of the junction does not line up with germline, which may come from a read error. The chain employs TRBV11-2 and TRBJ1-4, with D unclear. Germline V gene lookup returns CDR1 SGHAT and CDR2 FQNNGV. This CDR3 spans 15 amino acids. DNA of the CDR3: TGTGCAAGCAGCTTAGACGGGTTCGCTAATGAAAGGCTGTTTTTT. Amino acids: CASSLDGFANERLFF.

The V gene is TRBV12-3 or TRBV12-4, the J gene TRBJ2-4; 8 positions match TRBD2. The length of the CDR3 is 18 residues. J gave up 3 bases and V 2 bases, and 12 bases lay outside the gene matches. CDR3 region: CASSLRGGADIVKNIQYF. DNA of the CDR3: TGTGCCAGCAGTTTACGGGGGGGGGCGGACATAGTCAAAAACATTCAGTACTTC.

For this clonotype: One end of the junction varies from germline; a read error may be responsible. The chain joins TRBV5-6 to TRBJ1-3; possibly TRBD1 for D (6 bases). Germline lookup yields CDR1 SGHDT and CDR2 YYEEEE. The length of the CDR3 is 19 residues. The CDR3 spells CASSFLILDRVTSGNTIYF. CDR3 nucleotide sequence: TGTGCCAGCAGCTTCCTTATACTGGACAGAGTAACCTCTGGAAATACCATATATTTT.

The chain carries TRBV4-1 and TRBJ2-1, with D unresolved. Trimming shortened V by 3 bases and J by 5 bases, and 14 bases separated the two germline ends. The germline CDR1 and CDR2 sequences are MGHRA and YSYEKL. This CDR3 comprises 15 residues. DNA for the CDR3: TGCGCCAGCAGCCAGCTCGATAACAAGAACAATGAGCAGTTCTTC. It translates to CASSQLDNKNNEQFF.

This clonotype has a single count. Since the CDR3 does not end with the conserved phenylalanine or tryptophan, this likely comes from a read error. This rearrangement joins TRBV11-2 to TRBJ2-2; tentatively, D is TRBD2 (6 bases). Germline V gene sequence: CDR1 SGHAT, CDR2 FQNNGV. Trimming cost V 9 bases and J 13 bases, with 33 bases left between them. This CDR3 spans 17 amino acids. Here the CDR3 reads CASCLALGGANTRVLFS. The CDR3 DNA reads as TGTGCCAGTTGCTTAGCATTAGGAGGGGCGAACACCAGGGTGCTGTTTTCT.

The V call is TRBV10-3, the J call TRBJ2-7, with 15 bases lining up with TRBD2. Germline loops: CDR1 ENHRY, CDR2 SYGVKD. The length of the CDR3 is 19 residues. The V and J ends lost 7 bases and 13 bases, in that order; junction bases with no gene match: 26. Here the CDR3 reads CAITKRSGLAGGFSYDQYF. In DNA form, the CDR3 reads TGTGCCATCACCAAACGATCGGGACTAGCGGGAGGATTCTCCTACGATCAATACTTC.

The chain recombines TRBV6-5 with TRBJ2-1; TRBD1 aligns across 8 bases. The CDR3 contains 13 residues. J gave up 7 bases and V 9 bases, and 8 bases lay outside the gene matches. Looked up from germline, CDR1 is MNHEY and CDR2 is SVGAGI. The CDR3, as DNA: TGTGCCAGTAGTAGACAGGGGAATAATGAGCAGTTCTTC. It yields the protein CASSRQGNNEQFF.